This T cell receptor beta chain is drawn from a study of cytomegalovirus exposure and HLA in healthy donors. Findings of the study overall: For TCR beta chains, V- and J-gene trimming was later linked to a missense DCLRE1C variant. Despite most TCR sequences being rare, some public TCRs occurred in many donors.

Trimming took off 3 bases at V and 5 bases at J, with 10 bases between the two ends. Germline V lookup: CDR1 LNHDA, CDR2 SQIVND (reference sequence). The CDR3 has 13 residues. Remarks on this clone: What it binds is unknown.

The PCR was carried out with 60 Vbeta primers and 13 Jbeta primers. Assay used: immunoSEQ multiplex PCR; TCRdb lists only in-frame clones, some missing. The sample includes hundreds of thousands of clones, around 80% of them seen just once. This chain joins TRBV19 and TRBJ1-1, with D perhaps matching TRBD1 (5 bases). Sequencing used PBMCs. This TCR was sampled from a boy between 5 and 17 years old in good health and CMV-seronegative. The CDR3 DNA reads TGTGCCAGTAGTATTAGTCGGGGGACTGAAGCTTTCTTT. Protein: CASSISRGTEAFF.